This T cell receptor (beta chain) emerged from a study of blood T cell repertoires in COVID-19. At the level of the study: Some COVID-19 samples were acute and others convalescent; all came from the United States, Italy and Spain. T cells, B-cell-depleted T cells, or PBMCs supplied cDNA or gDNA.

CDR3 length: 17 amino acids. J was trimmed by 5 bases and V by 2 bases; bases with no gene match: 12. The germline V gene has CDR1 SQVTM and CDR2 ANQGSEA. TCRdb's copy holds only in-frame clones and misses some; the assay was immunoSEQ multiplex PCR. The table has 300,000 to 400,000 clones, 83% seen once. This clone was seen only once. This sequence joins TRBV29-1 and TRBJ1-2; 12 bases match TRBD1. The TCR comes from a man aged 25 to 40 with active or convalescent COVID-19. The sequencing sample was made of peripheral blood. The chain's CDR3 is CSVEFYRDRGPFYGYTF. The DNA of the CDR3 is TGCAGCGTTGAATTTTACCGGGACAGGGGGCCATTTTATGGCTACACCTTC.